One sample yielded the 20 T cell receptor beta chains listed below, sequenced in a study of T-cell reconstitution after alpha-beta-depleted transplantation in children. Unique molecular identifiers featured in how the TCRbeta library was prepared. TCRdb reprocessed the PCR reads with MiXCR, giving one entry per CDR3 protein. The table records a few hundred thousand distinct CDR3 sequences, over 8% of them present only once. This material consisted of PBMCs from the stem cell graft donor, taken from the stem cell graft. Every receptor here comes from a human donor who donated a stem cell graft to a child with SCID.

V and J are TRBV5-1 and TRBJ1-5, with 10 bases matching TRBD1. In germline, CDR1 is SGHRS, CDR2 YFSETQ. This CDR3 has 17 amino acids. The junction had 14 bases not matched to a gene; V was cut back by 5 bases and J by 6 bases. CDR3 in amino acids: CASRREPGTGVFQPQHF. Here the CDR3 DNA reads TGCGCCAGCAGGCGTGAACCCGGGACAGGGGTATTTCAGCCCCAGCATTTT.

This clonotype occurred many times. This rearrangement joins TRBV12-3 or TRBV12-4 to TRBJ1-4; D gene unclear. The CDR3 totals 13 residues. V lost 2 bases to trimming and J lost 4 bases, with 5 bases between them. CDR3 residues: CASSLRDNEKLFF. The CDR3 DNA follows: TGTGCCAGCAGTTTAAGGGATAATGAAAAACTGTTTTTT.

This clonotype was observed a few times. The genes are TRBV20-1 and TRBJ2-7; tentatively, D is TRBD1 (6 bases). Germline V gene lookup returns CDR1 DFQATT and CDR2 SNEGSKA (reference sequence). Between the trimmed V and J ends, which lost 6 bases and 4 bases, there was a span of 19 bases. CDR3 length equals 14 residues. The CDR3 nucleotides read TGCAGTGCAAAGGGTGGGGGCCGAGTTTACGAGCAGTACTTC. This encodes CSAKGGGRVYEQYF.

Here the CDR3 reads CAISEASGGPSYNEQFF. CDR3 DNA sequence: TGTGCCATCAGTGAGGCTAGCGGGGGGCCCTCCTACAATGAGCAGTTCTTC. The rearrangement uses TRBV10-3 and TRBJ2-1; 11 bases line up with TRBD2. This CDR3 is built from 17 residues. Germline values: CDR1 ENHRY, CDR2 SYGVKD. V shed 2 bases, J shed 0 bases, and the junction held 3 bases outside the gene matches.

This clonotype occurred many times. The chain combines TRBV5-1 with TRBJ2-5; 12 bases align to TRBD2. Germline CDR1 is SGHRS and CDR2 is YFSETQ. V lost 4 bases to trimming and J lost 0 bases; unmatched junction nucleotides: 7. The length of the CDR3 is 17 residues. The CDR3: CASSETSGGRYQETQYF. The CDR3 DNA reads TGCGCCAGCAGCGAGACTAGCGGGGGCCGGTACCAAGAGACCCAGTACTTC.

This clonotype was counted between two and nine times. J is TRBJ2-1 and V is TRBV4-1, with no clear D. The ends were cut back, 7 bases at V and 4 bases at J, with 11 bases in the middle. The CDR3 covers 13 residues. CDR1 and CDR2 from the germline V gene are MGHRA and YSYEKL. CDR3 nucleotides: TGCGCCAGCACCCCTGAATTGTACAATGAGCAGTTCTTC. This encodes CASTPELYNEQFF.

The chain couples TRBV21-1 to TRBJ1-5; TRBD1, as called in the table, went unchecked against the DNA. TRBV21-1 is listed as a pseudogene. The CDR3 runs to 18 residues. The CDR3, as DNA: TGTGCCAGCAGCAAAGAGGGGGGAAACGTGATTGGCAATCAGCCCCAGCATTTT. It is translated as CASSKEGGNVIGNQPQHF.

This clonotype was picked up many times. The CDR3 reads CASSSWSNTGELFF. The CDR3 DNA sequence: TGTGCCAGCAGCTCATGGTCGAACACCGGGGAGCTGTTTTTT. The genes are TRBV7-2 and TRBJ2-2, with D uncertain. CDR1 and CDR2 (germline): SGHTA, FQGNSA. This CDR3 contains 14 residues. V was trimmed by 4 bases and J by 0 bases, leaving 6 bases between them.

The rearrangement uses TRBV7-8 and TRBJ1-6; D gene uncertain. CDR1 is SGHVS and CDR2 is FQNEAQ in the germline V gene. This CDR3 is 16 amino acids long. Between the trimmed V and J ends, which lost 2 bases and 4 bases, there was a span of 12 bases. Written as DNA, the CDR3 is TGTGCCAGCAGCTTATTCGGGCCGGTATATAATTCACCCCTCCACTTT. Its protein is CASSLFGPVYNSPLHF.

The chain uses TRBV2 and TRBJ2-7, with a possible D match to TRBD2 (7 bases). The CDR3 contains 16 residues. Trimming left V 4 bases short and J 1 base short, with 17 bases between. Germline V CDR1 and CDR2: SNHLY, FYNNEI. CDR3 sequence reads: CASSGDRGASSYEQYF. The CDR3 nucleotides are TGTGCCAGCAGTGGGGACCGGGGGGCGTCTTCCTACGAGCAGTACTTC.

The chain uses TRBV7-9 and TRBJ2-7, with TRBD1 identical over 7 bases. Trimming at V came to 5 bases and at J to 4 bases, leaving 8 bases not matched to a gene. This CDR3 comprises 14 residues. Germline V gene data show CDR1 as SEHNR and CDR2 as FQNEAQ (reference sequence). The CDR3 sequence: CASSPRDSLYEQYF. The CDR3 DNA is TGTGCCAGCAGCCCACGGGACAGCCTATACGAGCAGTACTTC.

This chain joins TRBV7-9 and TRBJ2-7; 9 positions agree with TRBD1. Trimming removed 5 bases from V and 5 bases from J; junction bases left unmatched: 10. The CDR3 contains 15 residues. Germline CDR1 is SEHNR and CDR2 is FQNEAQ (reference sequence). The chain's CDR3 is CASSVTGTGSNEQYF. The CDR3, as DNA: TGTGCCAGCAGCGTCACCGGGACAGGGTCCAACGAGCAGTACTTC. The complete variable domain, with remaining parts taken from reference TRBV7-9 and TRBJ2-7, reads DTGVSQNPRHKITKRGQNVTFRCDPISEHNRLYWYRQTLGQGPEFLTYFQNEAQLEKSRLLSDRFSAERPKGSFSTLEIQRTEQGDSAMYLCASSVTGTGSNEQYFGPGTRLTVT.

The genes are TRBV2 and TRBJ2-1, with D maybe TRBD2 (5 bases). CDR1 and CDR2 (germline): SNHLY, FYNNEI. The CDR3 is 13 amino acids. The germline V and J ends were trimmed by 3 bases and 4 bases, with 7 bases remaining between them. CDR3 coding DNA: TGTGCCAGCAGTGAGGACTTTTACAATGAGCAGTTCTTC. Translating gives CASSEDFYNEQFF.

In its sample, this clonotype was seen a few times. This chain connects TRBV12-3 or TRBV12-4 to TRBJ2-7; a weak D match, TRBD2 (5 bases). Trimming stripped 6 bases from V and 4 bases from J, with 10 bases between. There are 12 residues in the CDR3. The CDR3 coding sequence is TGTGCCAGCAGGGAAGGGAGTTACGAGCAGTACTTC. Amino acid sequence: CASREGSYEQYF.

This clonotype was observed many times. J is TRBJ2-7 and V is TRBV29-1; 8 bases fit TRBD2. V lost 4 bases, J lost 1 base, and 3 bases stayed unmatched. The germline V gene encodes CDR1 SQVTM and CDR2 ANQGSEA. The CDR3 sequence is 13 residues long. DNA for the CDR3: TGCAGCGTTGCGGGAGGGACTTCCTACGAGCAGTACTTC. Protein product: CSVAGGTSYEQYF.

This clonotype was picked up many times. CDR3 region: CASSYGTNYEQYF. CDR3 coding DNA: TGTGCCAGCAGCTACGGGACTAACTACGAGCAGTACTTC. The rearrangement uses TRBV12-3 or TRBV12-4 and TRBJ2-7; 7 bases map to TRBD2. Trimming at V came to 6 bases and at J to 3 bases, leaving 5 bases not matched to a gene. The CDR3 totals 13 residues.

The gene calls are TRBV27 and TRBJ2-7; D not certain. Germline V gives CDR1 MNHEY, CDR2 SMNVEV (reference sequence). V was clipped by 5 bases and J by 5 bases, with 10 bases between them. CDR3 length equals 12 residues. The CDR3 here is CASSPAFNEQYF. In DNA form, the CDR3 reads TGTGCCAGCAGTCCCGCCTTTAACGAGCAGTACTTC.

J is TRBJ2-5 and V is TRBV11-2; D may be TRBD2 (7 bases). V was cut by 2 bases and J by 5 bases, with 15 bases left in between. The V gene's germline CDR1 is SGHAT and CDR2 FQNNGV. This CDR3 comprises 15 residues. CDR3 loop: CASSLRTGGLETQYF. Written as DNA, the CDR3 is TGTGCCAGCAGCTTAAGGACGGGGGGCTTGGAGACCCAGTACTTC.

As concerns this clonotype: A much bigger clone sits one base away, suggesting this may be a read error. V and J are TRBV3-1 and TRBJ2-1; D gene unclear. Germline CDR1 and CDR2: LGHDT and YNNKEL (reference sequence). CDR3 size: 13 residues. The CDR3 sequence: CARSQRFYNEQFF. The CDR3, as DNA: TGTGCCAGAAGCCAGAGGTTTTACAATGAGCAGTTCTTC.

This clonotype came up a few times. The CDR3 reads CASSRVGGYTF. The CDR3 DNA sequence: TGTGCCAGCAGCAGGGTGGGCGGCTACACCTTC. V and J are TRBV6-6 and TRBJ1-2; D perhaps matches TRBD1 (5 bases). From germline, CDR1 is MNHNY and CDR2 SVGAGI (reference sequence). The V gene lost 6 bases and the J gene lost 8 bases, with 10 bases spanning the gap. The length of the CDR3 is 11 residues.